Below, 8 T cell receptor beta chains from the same sample are listed, as sequenced in a study of cytomegalovirus exposure and HLA in healthy donors. 60 Vbeta and 13 Jbeta primers were used in PCR. TCRdb keeps only in-frame clones here, not all; method: immunoSEQ multiplex PCR. This table holds around 150,000 clones, roughly 80% found once. Sequencing input: PBMCs. Receptors originate from a woman aged 40 to 50 in good health and CMV-seropositive.

Of note for this clone: Other DNA sequences of this sample code for an identical CDR3. The chain links TRBV19 to TRBJ1-4; possibly TRBD1 for D (6 bases). Trimming took off 3 bases at V and 8 bases at J, with 7 bases between the two ends. CDR3 size: 12 residues. Germline lookup yields CDR1 LNHDA and CDR2 SQIVND (reference sequence). CDR3 DNA sequence: TGTGCCAGTAGTATCAGGGGCGAAAAACTGTTTTTT. Protein: CASSIRGEKLFF.

V and J are TRBV18 and TRBJ2-7, with 10 bases aligning to TRBD2. The V segment lost 0 bases and the J segment 4 bases; nucleotides outside the gene matches: 3. The V gene's germline CDR1 is KGHSH and CDR2 LQKENI. This CDR3 has 15 residues. CDR3 bases: TGTGCCAGCTCACCACCCCTAGCGGGAGCTTACGAGCAGTACTTC. This translates into CASSPPLAGAYEQYF.

The chain links TRBV5-1 to TRBJ2-7, with a tentative D call TRBD1 (6 bases). Trimming stripped 0 bases from V and 4 bases from J, with 8 bases between. The CDR3 length is 13 residues. The germline gives CDR1 SGHRS, CDR2 YFSETQ. For the CDR3, the DNA is TGCGCCAGCAGCTTGGAGGGGGTATACGAGCAGTACTTC. Its protein product is CASSLEGVYEQYF.

V and J are TRBV27 and TRBJ1-5; a possible D gene is TRBD1 (5 bases). The V and J ends lost 2 bases and 6 bases respectively, with 11 bases between them. Germline V CDR1 and CDR2: MNHEY, SMNVEV (reference sequence). The CDR3 is 14 residues long. This chain's CDR3 is CASSLRQGAQPQHF. As DNA, the CDR3 is TGTGCCAGCAGTTTACGGCAGGGTGCTCAGCCCCAGCATTTT.

V usage is TRBV7-8 and J usage is TRBJ1-4, with D hard to call. The germline V and J ends were trimmed by 2 bases and 3 bases, with 7 bases remaining between them. In germline, CDR1 is SGHVS, CDR2 FQNEAQ. The CDR3 is made up of 14 amino acids. The CDR3 sequence is CASSLSGSNEKLFF. The CDR3 DNA reads TGTGCCAGCAGCTTATCGGGTTCTAATGAAAAACTGTTTTTT.

The rearrangement joins TRBV10-1 to TRBJ2-7; 10 nucleotides agree with TRBD2. Losses at the gene ends were 6 bases for V and 2 bases for J; bases not matched to a gene: 4. This CDR3 comprises 14 residues. Germline lookup yields CDR1 WNHNN and CDR2 SYGVQD (reference sequence). The CDR3 nucleotides read TGCGCCAGCAGGGGAGCGGGAGGGCCCTACGAGCAGTACTTC. Translated: CASRGAGGPYEQYF.

The rearrangement joins TRBV29-1 to TRBJ1-1, with D maybe TRBD1 (6 bases). CDR3 length equals 16 residues. V was trimmed by 3 bases and J by 4 bases, leaving 21 bases between them. In germline, CDR1 is SQVTM, CDR2 ANQGSEA. The CDR3 nucleotides read TGCAGCGTTGAGGTAAATACAGGGATCGTTGGCACTGAAGCTTTCTTT. Its protein is CSVEVNTGIVGTEAFF.

The chain links TRBV7-2 to TRBJ2-2; 7 positions match TRBD2. V shed 0 bases and J 0 bases; nucleotides not matched to a gene: 4. Germline CDR1 SGHTA, CDR2 FQGNSA. The CDR3 spans 17 residues. For the CDR3, the DNA is TGTGCCAGCAGCTTAGCGTCGGGACTACCGAACACCGGGGAGCTGTTTTTT. Protein sequence: CASSLASGLPNTGELFF. Supplemented by reference TRBV7-2 and TRBJ2-2, the full variable domain reads GAGVSQSPSNKVTEKGKDVELRCDPISGHTALYWYRQSLGQGLEFLIYFQGNSAPDKSGLPSDRFSAERTGGSVSTLTIQRTQQEDSAVYLCASSLASGLPNTGELFFGEGSRLTVL.